Listed below are T cell receptor beta chains from one sample, sequenced in a study of blood T cell repertoires in COVID-19. The protocol was immunoSEQ multiplex PCR, while the TCRdb copy is restricted to in-frame clones and leaves out a portion. The sample consists of 100,000 to 150,000 clones, around 88% of them appearing once. Sequences were obtained from PBMCs or T cells enriched from blood (not recorded which). These TCRs come from a woman between 50 and 59 years old who had recovered from COVID-19. CDR3s include the opening cysteine and the closing phenylalanine or tryptophan. D genes are given only for firm matches. Clone size is not always given. Where it is, it says once, few, many or a class for expanded clones.

j_call clone_size d_call v_call cdr3_nt cdr3_aa
TRBJ1-5 once TRBD1 TRBV3-1/TRBV3-2 TGTGCCAGCAGCCCAGGGGGCCCGGAGCCCCAGCATTTT CASSPGGPEPQHF
TRBJ1-1 NA NA TRBV6-5 TGTGCCAGCACTCTAACCCAGGGGTTAGGCACTGAAGCTTTCTTT CASTLTQGLGTEAFF
TRBJ2-7 NA TRBD1 TRBV7-2 TGTGCCAGCAGCTTATCGACAGGGCCTTCCTACGAGCAGTACTTC CASSLSTGPSYEQYF
TRBJ1-3 NA NA TRBV19 TGTGCCAGTAGATTTCAGGGGAACTCTGGAAACACCATATATTTT CASRFQGNSGNTIYF
TRBJ1-1 NA NA TRBV6-5 TGTGCCAGCAGTCGGGATTTAAGCGCTGAAGCTTTCTTT CASSRDLSAEAFF
TRBJ2-7 NA NA TRBV7-6 TGTGCCAGCAGCCAGGGGTGGTCCTACGAGCAGTACTTC CASSQGWSYEQYF
TRBJ1-4 NA TRBD1 TRBV6-2/TRBV6-3 TGTGCCAGCAGCCCTCGCCGGACAGGGCTAAATGAAAAACTGTTTTTT CASSPRRTGLNEKLFF
TRBJ2-3 NA TRBD2 TRBV7-8 TGTGCCAGCAGCTCCCGTGGAGTGGGACTAAACACAGATACGCAGTATTTT CASSSRGVGLNTDTQYF
TRBJ2-7 NA TRBD2 TRBV19 TGTGCCAGTAGTATTGGCCAGGGAGGGACCTACGAGCAGTACTTC CASSIGQGGTYEQYF
TRBJ1-1 once TRBD1 TRBV5-6 TGTGCCAGCAGCGACAGGGGAGGCACTGAAGCTTTCTTT CASSDRGGTEAFF
TRBJ1-1 once NA TRBV25-1 TGTGCCAGCAGTGAATCGAACAGCCTGAACACTGAAGCTTTCTTT CASSESNSLNTEAFF
TRBJ2-7 NA NA TRBV14 TGTGCCAGCAGCCAAGCAGTAACCTACGAGCAGTACTTC CASSQAVTYEQYF
TRBJ2-3 NA TRBD2 TRBV5-1 TGCGCCAGCAGCAATAGCGGGGGGGCGGATACGCAGTATTTT CASSNSGGADTQYF
TRBJ2-7 NA TRBD1 TRBV20-1 TGCAGTGCTAGTTCCGGGACAGGGAGTATTTACGAGCAGTACTTC CSASSGTGSIYEQYF
TRBJ2-3 NA NA TRBV19 TGTGCCAGTAGCCCGGGGGGCTTCAAGGATACGCAGTATTTT CASSPGGFKDTQYF
TRBJ1-6 once NA TRBV3-1/TRBV3-2 TGTGCCAGCAGCCAAGGAACGCGGGGGTCACCCCTCCACTTT CASSQGTRGSPLHF
TRBJ1-5 NA TRBD1 TRBV18 TGTGCCAGCTCACCTCAGGGGGCGAGCAATCAGCCCCAGCATTTT CASSPQGASNQPQHF
TRBJ2-7 NA TRBD1 TRBV7-9 TGTGCCAGCAACACAGGGGGGAGCAACTACGAGCAGTACTTC CASNTGGSNYEQYF
TRBJ1-2 NA TRBD1 TRBV14 TGTGCCAGCAGCCGATCGGGCAGGGGGCAAATCGGCTACACCTTC CASSRSGRGQIGYTF
TRBJ1-2 once NA TRBV9 TGTGCCAGCAGCTACCAGGGACAAACTAACTATGGCTACACCTTC CASSYQGQTNYGYTF
TRBJ1-4 NA NA TRBV5-1 TGCGCCAGCAGCCCGGACGGGGATAATGAAAAACTGTTTTTT CASSPDGDNEKLFF
TRBJ2-2 NA NA TRBV9 TGTGCCAGCAGCGTAGAGGTCAGGGCGATCGGGGAGCTGTTTTTT CASSVEVRAIGELFF
TRBJ2-3 NA NA TRBV5-1 TGCGCCAGCAGCTTCAGGAGCACAGATACGCAGTATTTT CASSFRSTDTQYF
TRBJ1-6 NA TRBD1 TRBV6-5 TGTGCCAGCAAACTGGACAGGGCCGGTAATTCACCCCTCCACTTT CASKLDRAGNSPLHF
TRBJ2-7 NA TRBD2 TRBV5-1 TGCGCCAGCAGCTTGACTAGCGGGGGCAACGAGCAGTACTTC CASSLTSGGNEQYF
TRBJ2-7 once NA TRBV7-9 TGTGCCAGCAGCTTGGTAGGGGCTGACTCCTACGAGCAGTACTTC CASSLVGADSYEQYF
TRBJ2-2 NA NA TRBV7-2 TGTGCCAGCAGCTTAGTTCGAGCGAACACCGGGGAGCTGTTTTTT CASSLVRANTGELFF